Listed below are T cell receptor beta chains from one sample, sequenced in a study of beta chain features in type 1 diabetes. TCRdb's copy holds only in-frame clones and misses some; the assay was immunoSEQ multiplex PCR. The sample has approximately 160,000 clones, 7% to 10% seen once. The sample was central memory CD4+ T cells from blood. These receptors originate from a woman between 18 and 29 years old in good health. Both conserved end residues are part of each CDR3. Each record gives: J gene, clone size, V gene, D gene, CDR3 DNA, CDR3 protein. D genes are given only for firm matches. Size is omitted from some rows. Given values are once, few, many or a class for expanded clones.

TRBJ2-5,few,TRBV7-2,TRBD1,TGTGCCAGCAGCTTAGCGGGACAGGGAACTTTCGGGACCCAGTACTTC,CASSLAGQGTFGTQYF
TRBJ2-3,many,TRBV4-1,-,TGCGCCAGCAGCCAACTGGACTTGCTAGTCACAGATACGCAGTATTTT,CASSQLDLLVTDTQYF
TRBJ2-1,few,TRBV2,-,TGTGCCAGCAGTGAAGGTATCCTCAAGCCCGGGGAGCAGTTCTTC,CASSEGILKPGEQFF
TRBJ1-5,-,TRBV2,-,TGTGCCAGCAGTTTCCAGGGAAACAATCAGCCCCAGCATTTT,CASSFQGNNQPQHF
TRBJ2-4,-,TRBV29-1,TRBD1,TGCAGCGCCTCAACCCGGGGACAGGGGGCTAAGGACATTCAGTACTTC,CSASTRGQGAKDIQYF
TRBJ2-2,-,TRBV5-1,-,TGCGCCAGCAGCTTGGATCCGAGTGACACCGGGGAGCTGTTTTTT,CASSLDPSDTGELFF
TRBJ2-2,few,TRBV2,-,TGTGCCAGCACGGTTCGCACCGGGGAGCTGTTTTTT,CASTVRTGELFF
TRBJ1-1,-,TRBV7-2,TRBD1,TGTGCCAGCAGCTTAGGGGACAGATTGAACACTGAAGCTTTCTTT,CASSLGDRLNTEAFF
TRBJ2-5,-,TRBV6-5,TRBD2,TGTGCCAGCAGCTCCCTCGGGACTATTGGAGAGACCCAGTACTTC,CASSSLGTIGETQYF
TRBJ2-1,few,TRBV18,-,TGTGCCAGCTCACCTACCCAGCAGGACAATGAGCAGTTCTTC,CASSPTQQDNEQFF
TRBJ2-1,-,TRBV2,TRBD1,TGTGCCAGCGGTCGGGACAGGGAAGCCTACAATGAGCAGTTCTTC,CASGRDREAYNEQFF
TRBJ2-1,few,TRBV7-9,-,TGTGCCAGCAGCCGCCGAGGAGTCAATGAGCAGTTCTTC,CASSRRGVNEQFF
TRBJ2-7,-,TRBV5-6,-,TGTGCCAGCAGCTTGGATCTCGTCTCCTACGAGCAGTACTTC,CASSLDLVSYEQYF
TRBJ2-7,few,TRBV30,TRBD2,TGTGCCTGGGCCGGGCTAGCGGGATCCTACGAGCAGTACTTC,CAWAGLAGSYEQYF
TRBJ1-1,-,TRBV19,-,TGTGCCAGTAGTATAGATGACTACGCTGAAGCTTTCTTT,CASSIDDYAEAFF
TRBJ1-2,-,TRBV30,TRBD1,TGTGCCTGGAGTGAGACAGGGGGCAATAACTATGGCTACACCTTC,CAWSETGGNNYGYTF
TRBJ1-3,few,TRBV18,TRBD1,TGTGCCAGCTCACCACGAGTAGGACAGGGCGAACGCGGAAACACCATATATTTT,CASSPRVGQGERGNTIYF
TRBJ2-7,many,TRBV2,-,TGTGCCAGCAGTGGGGGCGGTAACTACGAGCAGTACTTC,CASSGGGNYEQYF
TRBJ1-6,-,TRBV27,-,TGTGCCAGCAGTTTTTTCGGGGGGAATTCACCCCTCCACTTT,CASSFFGGNSPLHF
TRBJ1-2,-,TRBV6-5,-,TGTGCGTCCCGTGAAACACCGGGAATCAACGGCTACACCTTC,CASRETPGINGYTF
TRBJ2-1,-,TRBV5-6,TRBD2,TGTGCCAGCAGCTTGAACCTAGCGGGGGGGAATGAGCAGTTCTTC,CASSLNLAGGNEQFF
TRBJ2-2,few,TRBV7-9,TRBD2,TGTGCCAGCTCCGAGAGTCTAGCGGACACCGGGGAGCTGTTTTTT,CASSESLADTGELFF
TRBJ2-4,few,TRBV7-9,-,TGTGCCAGCAGCTTAGAAGGGGGAAACATTCAGTACTTC,CASSLEGGNIQYF
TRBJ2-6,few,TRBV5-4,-,TGCGCCAGCAGCCCTCGTCTCGGGAGCTCTGGGGCCAACGTCCTGACTTTC,CASSPRLGSSGANVLTF
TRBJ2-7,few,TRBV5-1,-,TGCGCCAGCAGCTTGGAGGAGCAGTACGAGCAGTACTTC,CASSLEEQYEQYF
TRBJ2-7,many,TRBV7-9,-,TGTGCCAGCAGTCCCTCAGGGAATCGGAACGAGCAGTACTTC,CASSPSGNRNEQYF
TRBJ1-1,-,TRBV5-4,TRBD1,TGTGCCAGCAGCCTGACAGGGGTGAACACTGAAGCTTTCTTT,CASSLTGVNTEAFF
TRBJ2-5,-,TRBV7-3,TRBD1,TGTGCCAGCAGCCAAGGGACAGGACTTCTGAAAGGGACCCAGTACTTC,CASSQGTGLLKGTQYF
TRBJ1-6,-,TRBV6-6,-,TGTGCCAGCAGGCGAGGCTATAATTCACCCCTCCACTTT,CASRRGYNSPLHF
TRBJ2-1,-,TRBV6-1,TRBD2,TGTGCCAGCAGTGAAACGTTTGCGGGAGCCTACAATGAGCAGTTCTTC,CASSETFAGAYNEQFF
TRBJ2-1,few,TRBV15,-,TGTGCCACCAGCAGAGAAGGACTTGGCTATGAGCAGTTCTTC,CATSREGLGYEQFF
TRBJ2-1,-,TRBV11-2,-,TGTGCCAGCAGCTTCACACAGGGATCGTACAATGAGCAGTTCTTC,CASSFTQGSYNEQFF
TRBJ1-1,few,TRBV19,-,TGTGCCAGTAGTATCGGGGATGTGGACACTGAAGCTTTCTTT,CASSIGDVDTEAFF
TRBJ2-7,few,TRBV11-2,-,TGTGCCAGCAGCCTTAGAGGCTACGAGCAGTACTTC,CASSLRGYEQYF
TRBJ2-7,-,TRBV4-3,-,TGCGCCAGCAGCCAAGACCCCCAGGGAACCTACGAGCAGTACTTC,CASSQDPQGTYEQYF
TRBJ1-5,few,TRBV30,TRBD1,TGTGCCTGGACCCCACAAGGACAGGGCGGAGGTCAGCCCCAGCATTTT,CAWTPQGQGGGQPQHF
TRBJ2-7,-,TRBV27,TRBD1,TGTGCCAGCAGGCCGGGACAGGGAAGCTACGAGCAGTACTTC,CASRPGQGSYEQYF
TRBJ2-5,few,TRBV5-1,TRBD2,TGCGCCAGCAGCTTGGAGAGCGGGGGCCAAGAGACCCAGTACTTC,CASSLESGGQETQYF
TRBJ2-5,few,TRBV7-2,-,TGTGCCAGCAGCTTAGGACCGCGGTTTCAAGAGACCCAGTACTTC,CASSLGPRFQETQYF
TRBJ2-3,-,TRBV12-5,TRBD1,TGTGCTAGTGGTTTGGGGCAGGGGGAAGTTACGCAGTATTTT,CASGLGQGEVTQYF
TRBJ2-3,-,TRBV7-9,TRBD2,TGTGCCAGCAGCTTTTCTAGCGGGGCGAACACAGATACGCAGTATTTT,CASSFSSGANTDTQYF
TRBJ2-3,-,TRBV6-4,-,TGTGCCAGCAGTGTAGGGACTGATGACACAGATACGCAGTATTTT,CASSVGTDDTDTQYF
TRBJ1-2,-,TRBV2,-,TGTGCCAGCAGTGAAGAGGAGGAGGACGACTACACCTTC,CASSEEEEDDYTF
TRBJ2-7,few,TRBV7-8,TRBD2,TGTGCCAGCAGCTCGGGCGGGAGCGGTTCGGGATACGAGCAGTACTTC,CASSSGGSGSGYEQYF
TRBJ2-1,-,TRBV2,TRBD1,TGTGCCAGCATCCTGGGACAGGGAACCTACAATGAGCAGTTCTTC,CASILGQGTYNEQFF
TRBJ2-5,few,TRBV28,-,TGTGCCAGCAGTTCACTAGGATCCCCAGCAGGGACCCAGTACTTC,CASSSLGSPAGTQYF
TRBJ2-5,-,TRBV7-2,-,TGTGCCAGCCGTCAAAACAGTGGGTCACAAGAGACCCAGTACTTC,CASRQNSGSQETQYF
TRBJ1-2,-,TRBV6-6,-,TGTGCCAGCAGTTACAGGGAGGGCGGGGATGGCTACACCTTC,CASSYREGGDGYTF
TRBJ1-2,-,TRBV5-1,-,TGCGCCAGCAGCTTGGACTACGGTGGCTACACCTTC,CASSLDYGGYTF
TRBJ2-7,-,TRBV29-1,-,TGCAGCGTTGAAGGTGGGGGGAACGAGCAGTACTTC,CSVEGGGNEQYF
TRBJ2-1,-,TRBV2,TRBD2,TGTGCCAGCAGTGAAGGCGGGAGTGCCCTCAATGAGCAGTTCTTC,CASSEGGSALNEQFF
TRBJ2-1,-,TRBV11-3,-,TGTGCCAGCAGCTTAGCGGTTAACTACAATGAGCAGTTCTTC,CASSLAVNYNEQFF
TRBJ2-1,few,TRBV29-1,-,TGCAGCGTGGCTAGGACTATCCGGGGAAACGAGCAGTTCTTC,CSVARTIRGNEQFF
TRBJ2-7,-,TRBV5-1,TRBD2,TGCGCCAGCAGACGAAACGACGGGACTAGCGTTGGCGAGCAGTACTTC,CASRRNDGTSVGEQYF
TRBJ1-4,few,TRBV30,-,TGTGCCTGGAGTGTCGCGGGGCGCTATGGTCGACTGTTTTTT,CAWSVAGRYGRLFF
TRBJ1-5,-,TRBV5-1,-,TGCGCCAGCAGCTTGCAAGCCGGAGAGGAGCCCCAGCATTTT,CASSLQAGEEPQHF
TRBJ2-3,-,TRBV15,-,TGTGCCACCAGCAGAGGCGTCCTCAGCACAGATACGCAGTATTTT,CATSRGVLSTDTQYF
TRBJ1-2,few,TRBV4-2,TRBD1,TGTGCCAGCAGCCAAGGGGACAGGGTCCTATCTAACTATGGCTACACCTTC,CASSQGDRVLSNYGYTF
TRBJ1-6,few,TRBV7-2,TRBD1,TGTGCCAGCAGCTCGGGGACAGGAAATTCACCCCTCCACTTT,CASSSGTGNSPLHF
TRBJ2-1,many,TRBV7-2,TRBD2,TGTGCCAGCAGCCGCTCCGGGACTAGTGGGGTCGATGAGCAGTTCTTC,CASSRSGTSGVDEQFF